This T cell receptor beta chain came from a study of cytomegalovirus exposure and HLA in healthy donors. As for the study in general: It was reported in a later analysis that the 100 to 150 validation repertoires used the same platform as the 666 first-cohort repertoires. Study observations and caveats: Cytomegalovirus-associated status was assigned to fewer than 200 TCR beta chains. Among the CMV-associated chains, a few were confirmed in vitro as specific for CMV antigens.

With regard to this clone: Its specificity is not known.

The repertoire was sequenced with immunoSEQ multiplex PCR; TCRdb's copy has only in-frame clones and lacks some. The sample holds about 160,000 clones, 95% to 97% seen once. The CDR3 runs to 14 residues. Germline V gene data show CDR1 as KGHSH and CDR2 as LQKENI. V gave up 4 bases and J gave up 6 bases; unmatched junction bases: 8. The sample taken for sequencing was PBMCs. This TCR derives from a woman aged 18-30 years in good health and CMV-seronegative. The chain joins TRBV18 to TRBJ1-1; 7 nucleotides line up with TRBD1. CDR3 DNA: TGTGCCAGCTCACGTGCAGGGGGAAATGCTGAAGCTTTCTTT. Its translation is CASSRAGGNAEAFF.